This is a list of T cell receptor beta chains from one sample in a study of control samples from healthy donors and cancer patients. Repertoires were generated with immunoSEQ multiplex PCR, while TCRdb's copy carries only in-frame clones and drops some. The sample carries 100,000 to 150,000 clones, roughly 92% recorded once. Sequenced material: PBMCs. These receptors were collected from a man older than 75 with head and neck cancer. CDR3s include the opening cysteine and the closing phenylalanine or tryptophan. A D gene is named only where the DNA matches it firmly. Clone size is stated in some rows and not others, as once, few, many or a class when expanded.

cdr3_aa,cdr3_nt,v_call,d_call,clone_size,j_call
CASSYLRSPNTEAFF,TGTGCCAGCAGTTACCTCAGGTCACCTAACACTGAAGCTTTCTTT,TRBV6-5,-,-,TRBJ1-1
CASSYSGDTQYF,TGTGCCAGCAGTTACTCGGGAGATACGCAGTATTTT,TRBV6-6,-,-,TRBJ2-3
CAISSGGDGETQYF,TGTGCCATCAGCTCGGGAGGGGACGGAGAGACCCAGTACTTC,TRBV10-3,TRBD2,-,TRBJ2-5
CASSQDAGVGGNTIYF,TGCGCCAGCAGCCAAGATGCAGGGGTAGGTGGAAACACCATATATTTT,TRBV4-3,-,few,TRBJ1-3
CASRIGGETYEQYF,TGTGCCAGCAGGATTGGGGGAGAAACCTACGAGCAGTACTTC,TRBV6-6,-,-,TRBJ2-7
CASSTVIYSNQPQHF,TGTGCCAGTAGTACGGTGATCTATAGCAATCAGCCCCAGCATTTT,TRBV19,-,-,TRBJ1-5
CASSSGDEQFF,TGTGCCAGCAGCTCAGGGGATGAGCAGTTCTTC,TRBV7-7,-,-,TRBJ2-1
CASSLPGNTIYF,TGTGCCAGCAGCTTACCTGGAAACACCATATATTTT,TRBV7-9,-,-,TRBJ1-3
CASSVAPVDTQYF,TGTGCCAGCAGCGTAGCTCCGGTAGATACGCAGTATTTT,TRBV9,-,few,TRBJ2-3
CASGRGLSSYNSPLHF,TGTGCCTCCGGTAGGGGCCTGAGCTCCTATAATTCACCCCTCCACTTT,TRBV27,-,once,TRBJ1-6
CASAPLGVLNSPLHF,TGTGCCAGCGCCCCCTTGGGCGTTCTTAATTCACCCCTCCACTTT,TRBV27,-,-,TRBJ1-6
CASSPGAGQYF,TGTGCCAGCTCACCTGGCGCGGGGCAGTACTTC,TRBV18,-,-,TRBJ2-7
CASSLRQGYGYTF,TGTGCCAGCAGCTTGAGGCAGGGATATGGCTACACCTTC,TRBV11-2,-,once,TRBJ1-2
CASSEGVPGQPLKSLTQYF,TGTGCCAGCAGTGAGGGAGTACCGGGACAGCCACTGAAATCCCTAACGCAGTATTTT,TRBV6-1,TRBD1,-,TRBJ2-3
CASSRNGGRNTDTQYF,TGTGCCAGCTCACGCAATGGCGGGAGGAACACAGATACGCAGTATTTT,TRBV18,TRBD2,-,TRBJ2-3
CSVEVHSYNEQFF,TGCAGCGTTGAGGTCCACTCCTACAATGAGCAGTTCTTC,TRBV29-1,-,-,TRBJ2-1
CAWSVRTLGNTEAFF,TGTGCCTGGAGTGTACGAACACTAGGGAACACTGAAGCTTTCTTT,TRBV30,-,-,TRBJ1-1
CASRRGRTYNEQFF,TGTGCCAGCAGAAGGGGAAGGACCTACAATGAGCAGTTCTTC,TRBV7-2,-,-,TRBJ2-1
CASSLAGGNQPQHF,TGTGCCAGCAGCTTAGCCGGGGGCAATCAGCCCCAGCATTTT,TRBV7-9,-,-,TRBJ1-5
CASAQGASGNTIYF,TGTGCCAGCGCCCAGGGGGCCTCTGGAAACACCATATATTTT,TRBV9,TRBD1,-,TRBJ1-3
CASSQIGLNTEAFF,TGTGCCAGTAGCCAGATTGGCCTGAACACTGAAGCTTTCTTT,TRBV19,-,-,TRBJ1-1
CASSLGTVETQYF,TGTGCCAGCAGTCTAGGGACAGTTGAGACCCAGTACTTC,TRBV6-6,TRBD1,once,TRBJ2-5
CASRGDRAYNSPLHF,TGTGCCAGCAGGGGGGACAGGGCGTATAATTCACCCCTCCACTTT,TRBV27,TRBD1,-,TRBJ1-6
CASSQDTGGNQPQHF,TGTGCCAGCAGCCAAGATACAGGGGGCAATCAGCCCCAGCATTTT,TRBV3-1/TRBV3-2,TRBD1,-,TRBJ1-5
CASSVGGVDEQFF,TGTGCCAGCAGCGTAGGCGGGGTGGATGAGCAGTTCTTC,TRBV9,-,few,TRBJ2-1
CSARDRVTQYF,TGCAGTGCTAGAGACAGGGTAACGCAGTATTTT,TRBV20-1,-,-,TRBJ2-3
CASSPWDASYEQYF,TGTGCCAGCTCTCCATGGGACGCCTCCTACGAGCAGTACTTC,TRBV18,-,-,TRBJ2-7
CASSGTSGRAGAYEQYF,TGTGCCAGCAGTGGGACTAGCGGGAGGGCCGGAGCCTACGAGCAGTACTTC,TRBV25-1,TRBD2,-,TRBJ2-7
CASRPWRFDSYNSPLHF,TGTGCCAGCCGACCGTGGAGGTTCGACTCCTATAATTCACCCCTCCACTTT,TRBV27,-,once,TRBJ1-6
CASSAPGQGRGMNTEAFF,TGTGCCAGCAGTGCGCCCGGACAGGGTAGGGGGATGAACACTGAAGCTTTCTTT,TRBV6-1,TRBD1,-,TRBJ1-1
CASSYSVGGRGTEAFF,TGTGCCAGCAGTTACTCGGTGGGGGGCCGAGGCACTGAAGCTTTCTTT,TRBV6-6,-,-,TRBJ1-1
CSVENGAGGVYEQYF,TGCAGCGTTGAAAACGGGGCGGGAGGGGTCTACGAGCAGTACTTC,TRBV29-1,TRBD2,-,TRBJ2-7
CSVAGAGNTIYF,TGCAGCGTTGCAGGGGCTGGAAACACCATATATTTT,TRBV29-1,-,once,TRBJ1-3
CAWSVKGSRYEQYF,TGTGCCTGGAGTGTTAAGGGCAGCAGGTACGAGCAGTACTTC,TRBV30,-,-,TRBJ2-7
CASSLEWGGLGNTIYF,TGTGCCAGCAGCTTAGAGTGGGGAGGCCTTGGAAACACCATATATTTT,TRBV7-2,-,few,TRBJ1-3
CASSLVPRGNTEAFF,TGTGCCAGCAGCTTAGTCCCCAGGGGGAACACTGAAGCTTTCTTT,TRBV11-2,-,-,TRBJ1-1
CASSSPRVQAFF,TGTGCCAGTAGTTCCCCACGGGTTCAAGCTTTCTTT,TRBV19,-,-,TRBJ1-1
CASGALGYNEQFF,TGTGCCTCGGGGGCGCTGGGGTACAATGAGCAGTTCTTC,TRBV2,-,-,TRBJ2-1
CASSLWLAANTGELFF,TGTGCCAGCAGTTTATGGTTAGCGGCAAACACCGGGGAGCTGTTTTTT,TRBV27,-,-,TRBJ2-2
CATSRTGTGGDYGYTF,TGTGCCACCAGCAGGACCGGGACAGGGGGCGACTATGGCTACACCTTC,TRBV15,TRBD1,-,TRBJ1-2
CASSLKREYLDEQYF,TGTGCCAGCAGCTTGAAGCGGGAGTATTTAGACGAGCAGTACTTC,TRBV7-2,TRBD2,once,TRBJ2-7
CASSVSGTMGETQYF,TGTGCCAGCAGCGTGTCCGGGACAATGGGGGAGACCCAGTACTTC,TRBV9,-,once,TRBJ2-5
CASSQDTSGRGEQFF,TGCGCCAGCAGCCAAGACACTAGCGGGAGGGGTGAGCAGTTCTTC,TRBV4-3,TRBD2,-,TRBJ2-1
CASRKLGQARGTEAFF,TGTGCCAGCAGAAAATTAGGACAAGCAAGGGGCACTGAAGCTTTCTTT,TRBV2,-,-,TRBJ1-1
CASSLVLAGGDQPPYEQYF,TGTGCCAGCAGCTTGGTGCTAGCGGGAGGAGACCAGCCTCCCTACGAGCAGTACTTC,TRBV5-6,TRBD2,-,TRBJ2-7
CASSLDSATVTYEQYF,TGCGCCAGCAGCTTGGATTCCGCGACGGTTACCTACGAGCAGTACTTC,TRBV5-1,-,-,TRBJ2-7
CASSPTGGGNQPQHF,TGTGCCAGCAGCCCAACAGGGGGAGGTAATCAGCCCCAGCATTTT,TRBV7-9,TRBD1,-,TRBJ1-5
CASSLGYGYTF,TGTGCCAGCAGCTTAGGCTATGGCTACACCTTC,TRBV5-4,-,-,TRBJ1-2
CASTMGGTFTGELFF,TGTGCCAGTACCATGGGGGGGACGTTCACCGGGGAGCTGTTTTTT,TRBV19,TRBD2,-,TRBJ2-2
CASSQVGLDQPQHF,TGCGCCAGCAGCCAAGTGGGATTGGATCAGCCCCAGCATTTT,TRBV4-1,-,-,TRBJ1-5
CSVSRDRNYGYTF,TGCAGCGTTAGCCGGGACAGGAACTATGGCTACACCTTC,TRBV29-1,TRBD1,-,TRBJ1-2
CASRWTSGQETQYF,TGTGCCAGCAGATGGACTAGCGGCCAAGAGACCCAGTACTTC,TRBV2,TRBD2,-,TRBJ2-5
CAGSTGSDEQFF,TGTGCCGGATCTACAGGGAGCGATGAGCAGTTCTTC,TRBV2,-,-,TRBJ2-1
CASSRGRSEGRVKNIQYF,TGCGCCAGCAGCCGTGGCAGGTCGGAGGGAAGAGTCAAAAACATTCAGTACTTC,TRBV4-1,-,-,TRBJ2-4
CSASPRKYTGHYNEQFF,TGCAGTGCTAGTCCACGCAAATACACAGGACACTACAATGAGCAGTTCTTC,TRBV20-1,-,-,TRBJ2-1
CATSDLAETQYF,TGTGCCACCAGTGATCTGGCGGAGACCCAGTACTTC,TRBV24-1,-,-,TRBJ2-5
CASSPRTGDYTF,TGTGCCAGCAGTCCACGGACAGGGGACTACACCTTC,TRBV27,TRBD1,-,TRBJ1-2